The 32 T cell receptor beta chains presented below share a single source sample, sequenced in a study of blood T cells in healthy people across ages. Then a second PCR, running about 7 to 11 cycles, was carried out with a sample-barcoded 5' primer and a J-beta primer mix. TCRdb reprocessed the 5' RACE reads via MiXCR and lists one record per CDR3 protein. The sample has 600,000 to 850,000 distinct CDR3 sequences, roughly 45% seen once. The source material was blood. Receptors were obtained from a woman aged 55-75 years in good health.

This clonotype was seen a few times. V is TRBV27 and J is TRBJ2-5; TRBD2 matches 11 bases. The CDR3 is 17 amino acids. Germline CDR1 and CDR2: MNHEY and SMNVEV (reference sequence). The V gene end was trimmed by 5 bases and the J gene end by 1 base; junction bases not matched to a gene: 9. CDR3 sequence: CASSSYLAGGSQETQYF. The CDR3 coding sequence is TGTGCCAGCAGTAGCTATTTAGCGGGAGGGAGCCAAGAGACCCAGTACTTC.

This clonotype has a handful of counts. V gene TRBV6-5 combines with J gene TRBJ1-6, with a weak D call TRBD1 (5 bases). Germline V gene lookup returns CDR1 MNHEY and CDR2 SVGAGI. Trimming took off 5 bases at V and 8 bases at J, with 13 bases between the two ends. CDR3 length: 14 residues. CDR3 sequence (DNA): TGTGCCAGCAGTGATAAAGTGGGGGATTCACCCCTCCACTTT. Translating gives CASSDKVGDSPLHF.

The CDR3 bases are TGCGCCAGCAGCCAAGGCCCGGCGGGGGGGCGAGATACGCAGTATTTT. Translation gives CASSQGPAGGRDTQYF. The gene calls are TRBV4-3 and TRBJ2-3, with TRBD2 matching over 9 bases. Germline lookup yields CDR1 LGHNA and CDR2 YSLEER. Germline trimming cut 1 base from V and 5 bases from J; bases unmatched to any gene: 7. The CDR3 runs 16 residues.

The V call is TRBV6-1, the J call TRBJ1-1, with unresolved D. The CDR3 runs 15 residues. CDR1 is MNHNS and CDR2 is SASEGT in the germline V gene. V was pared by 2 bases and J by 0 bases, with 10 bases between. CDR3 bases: TGTGCCAGCAGTGAATCCGGGTGGGTGAACACTGAAGCTTTCTTT. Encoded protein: CASSESGWVNTEAFF.

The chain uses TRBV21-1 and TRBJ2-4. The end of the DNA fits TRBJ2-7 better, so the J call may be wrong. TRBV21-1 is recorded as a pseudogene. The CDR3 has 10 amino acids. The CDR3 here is CASNGHEQYF. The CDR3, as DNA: TGTGCCAGCAACGGCCACGAGCAGTACTTC.

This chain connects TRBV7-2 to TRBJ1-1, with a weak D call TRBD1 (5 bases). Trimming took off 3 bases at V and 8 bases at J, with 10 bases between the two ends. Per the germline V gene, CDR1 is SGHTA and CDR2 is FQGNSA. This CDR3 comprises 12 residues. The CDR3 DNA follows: TGTGCCAGCAGCTTGGACACTATCGAAGCTTTCTTT. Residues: CASSLDTIEAFF.

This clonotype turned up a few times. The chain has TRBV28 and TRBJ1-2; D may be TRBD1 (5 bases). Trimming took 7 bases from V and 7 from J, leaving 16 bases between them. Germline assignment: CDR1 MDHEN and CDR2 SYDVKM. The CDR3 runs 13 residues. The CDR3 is CASTTGALGGYTF. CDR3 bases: TGTGCCAGCACCACCGGGGCCCTAGGTGGCTACACCTTC.

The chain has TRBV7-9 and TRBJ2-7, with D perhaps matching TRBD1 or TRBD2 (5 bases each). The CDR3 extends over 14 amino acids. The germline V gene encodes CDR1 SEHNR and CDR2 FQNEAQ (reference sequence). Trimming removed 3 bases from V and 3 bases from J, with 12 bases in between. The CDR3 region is CASSFLLGDYEQYF. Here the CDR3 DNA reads TGTGCCAGCAGCTTTTTATTGGGGGACTACGAGCAGTACTTC.

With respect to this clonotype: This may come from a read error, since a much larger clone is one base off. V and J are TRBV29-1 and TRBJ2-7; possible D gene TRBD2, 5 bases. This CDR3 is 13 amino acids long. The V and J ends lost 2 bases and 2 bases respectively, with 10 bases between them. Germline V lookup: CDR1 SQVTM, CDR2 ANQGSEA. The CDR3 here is CSVEPLAAYEQYF. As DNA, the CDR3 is TGCAGCGTTGAACCGCTAGCTGCCTACGAGCAGTACTTC.

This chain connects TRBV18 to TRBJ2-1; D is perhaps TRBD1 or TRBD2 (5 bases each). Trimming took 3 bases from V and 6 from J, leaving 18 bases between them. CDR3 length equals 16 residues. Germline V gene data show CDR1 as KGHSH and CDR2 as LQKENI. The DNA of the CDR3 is TGTGCCAGCTCACCCGGGCGACTGGGGACGGTCAATGAGCAGTTCTTC. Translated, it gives CASSPGRLGTVNEQFF.

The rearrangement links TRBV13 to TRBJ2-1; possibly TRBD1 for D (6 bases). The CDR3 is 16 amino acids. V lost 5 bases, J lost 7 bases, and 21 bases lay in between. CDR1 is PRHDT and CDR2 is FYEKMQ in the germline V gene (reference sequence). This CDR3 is CASSRRPDWGRNEQFF. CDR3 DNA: TGTGCCAGCAGCCGGAGACCAGACTGGGGGCGTAATGAGCAGTTCTTC. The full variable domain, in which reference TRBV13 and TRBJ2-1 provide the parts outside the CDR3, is AAGVIQSPRHLIKEKRETATLKCYPIPRHDTVYWYQQGPGQDPQFLISFYEKMQSDKGSIPDRFSAQQFSDYHSELNMSSLELGDSALYFCASSRRPDWGRNEQFFGPGTRLTVL.

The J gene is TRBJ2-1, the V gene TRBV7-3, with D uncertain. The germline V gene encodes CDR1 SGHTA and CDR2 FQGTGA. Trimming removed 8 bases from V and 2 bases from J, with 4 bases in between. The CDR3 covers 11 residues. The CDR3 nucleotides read TGTGCCAGCGGTACCTACAATGAGCAGTTCTTC. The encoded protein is CASGTYNEQFF.

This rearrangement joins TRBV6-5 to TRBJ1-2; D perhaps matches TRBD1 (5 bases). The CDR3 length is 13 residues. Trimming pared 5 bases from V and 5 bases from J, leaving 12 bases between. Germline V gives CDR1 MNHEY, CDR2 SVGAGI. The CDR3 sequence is CASSRDRKYGYTF. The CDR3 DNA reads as TGTGCCAGCAGTCGCGACAGAAAGTATGGCTACACCTTC.

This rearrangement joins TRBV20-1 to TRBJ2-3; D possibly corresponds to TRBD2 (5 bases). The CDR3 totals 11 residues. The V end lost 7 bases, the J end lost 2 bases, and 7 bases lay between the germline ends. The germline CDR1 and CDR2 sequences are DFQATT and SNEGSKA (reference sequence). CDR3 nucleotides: TGCAGTGTTAGCGTCACAGATACGCAGTATTTT. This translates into CSVSVTDTQYF.

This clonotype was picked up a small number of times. The CDR3 coding sequence is TGCAGCGCCCAAGCACAGGGGGCTAACTATGGCTACACCTTC. It yields the protein CSAQAQGANYGYTF. V usage is TRBV29-1 and J usage is TRBJ1-2; TRBD1 matches 8 bases. The germline CDR1 and CDR2 sequences are SQVTM and ANQGSEA. The CDR3 is 14 amino acids. V gave up 7 bases and J gave up 0 bases; unmatched junction bases: 7.

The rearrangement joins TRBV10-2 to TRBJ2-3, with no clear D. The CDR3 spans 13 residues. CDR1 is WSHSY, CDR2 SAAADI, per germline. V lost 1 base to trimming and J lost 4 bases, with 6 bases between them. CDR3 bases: TGCGCCAGCAGTGAGTTCGCAGCAGATACGCAGTATTTT. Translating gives CASSEFAADTQYF.

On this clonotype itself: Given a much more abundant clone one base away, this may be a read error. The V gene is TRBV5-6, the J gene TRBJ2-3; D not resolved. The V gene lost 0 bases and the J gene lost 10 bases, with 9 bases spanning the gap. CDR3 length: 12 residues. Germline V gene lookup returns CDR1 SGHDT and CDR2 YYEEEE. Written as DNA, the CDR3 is TGTGCCAGCAGCTTGGCCACAATAGCGCAGTATTTT. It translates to CASSLATIAQYF.

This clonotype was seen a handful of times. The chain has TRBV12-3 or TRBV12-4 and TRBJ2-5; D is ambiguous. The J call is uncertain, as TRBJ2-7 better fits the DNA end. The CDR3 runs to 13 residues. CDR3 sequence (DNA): TGTGCCAGCAGTTTAGTTTCTCTCGGCGAGCAGTACTTC. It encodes CASSLVSLGEQYF.

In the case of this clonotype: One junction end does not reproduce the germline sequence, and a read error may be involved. The DNA of the CDR3 is TGTGCCAGCAGCCAAGGGGGGGCTTGGACCAAAAACATTCAGTACTTC. This sequence encodes CASSQGGAWTKNIQYF. This chain joins TRBV4-1 and TRBJ2-4, with D perhaps matching TRBD2 (7 bases). The CDR3 runs 16 residues. CDR1 and CDR2 (germline): MGHRA, YSYEKL.

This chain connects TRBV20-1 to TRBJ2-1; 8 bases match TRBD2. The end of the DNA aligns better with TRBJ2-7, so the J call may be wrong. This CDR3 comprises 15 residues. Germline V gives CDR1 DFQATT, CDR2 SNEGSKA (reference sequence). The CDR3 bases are TGCAGTGCTCCCTTAGCGGGAATTACCTACAATGAGCAGTACTTC. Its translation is CSAPLAGITYNEQYF.

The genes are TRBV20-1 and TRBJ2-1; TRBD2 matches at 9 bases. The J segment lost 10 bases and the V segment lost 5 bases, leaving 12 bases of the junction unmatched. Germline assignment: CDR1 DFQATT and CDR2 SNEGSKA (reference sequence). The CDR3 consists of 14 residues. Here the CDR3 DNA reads TGCAGTGCTCCAGGAGGTAGCGGGAGTGGAGAGCAGTTCTTC. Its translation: CSAPGGSGSGEQFF.

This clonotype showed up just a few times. CDR3 coding DNA: TGTGCCAACCCACCGGGACGAGGTTTGGGACCCTCCTACGAGCAGTACTTC. Translating gives CANPPGRGLGPSYEQYF. The rearrangement uses TRBV27 and TRBJ2-7; D possibly uses TRBD1 or TRBD2 (5 bases each). Trimming shortened V by 10 bases and J by 0 bases, and 25 bases separated the two germline ends. The germline gives CDR1 MNHEY, CDR2 SMNVEV (reference sequence). The CDR3 length is 17 residues.

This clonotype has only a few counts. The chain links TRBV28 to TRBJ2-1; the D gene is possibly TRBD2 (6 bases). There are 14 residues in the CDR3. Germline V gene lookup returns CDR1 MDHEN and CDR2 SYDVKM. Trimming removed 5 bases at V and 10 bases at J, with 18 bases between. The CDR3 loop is CASSVGTLEGEQFF. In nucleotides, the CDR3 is TGTGCCAGCAGTGTCGGGACTCTGGAAGGGGAGCAGTTCTTC.

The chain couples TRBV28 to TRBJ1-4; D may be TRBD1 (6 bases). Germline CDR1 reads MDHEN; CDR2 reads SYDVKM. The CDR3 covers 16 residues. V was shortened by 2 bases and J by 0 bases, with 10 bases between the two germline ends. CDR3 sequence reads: CASSLTGSATNEKLFF. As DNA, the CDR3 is TGTGCCAGCAGTTTAACAGGGTCTGCAACTAATGAAAAACTGTTTTTT.

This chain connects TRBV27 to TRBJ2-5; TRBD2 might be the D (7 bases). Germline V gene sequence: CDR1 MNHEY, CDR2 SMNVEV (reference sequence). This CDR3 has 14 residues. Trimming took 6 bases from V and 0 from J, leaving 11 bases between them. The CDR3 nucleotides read TGTGCCAGCAGGGGGGGGGCCAACCAAGAGACCCAGTACTTC. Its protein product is CASRGGANQETQYF.

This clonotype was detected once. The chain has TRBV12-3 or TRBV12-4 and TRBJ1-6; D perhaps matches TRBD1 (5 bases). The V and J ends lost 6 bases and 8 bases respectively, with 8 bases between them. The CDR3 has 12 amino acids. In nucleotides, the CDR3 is TGTGCCAGCAGGGGGACCCATTCACCCCTCCACTTT. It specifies CASRGTHSPLHF.

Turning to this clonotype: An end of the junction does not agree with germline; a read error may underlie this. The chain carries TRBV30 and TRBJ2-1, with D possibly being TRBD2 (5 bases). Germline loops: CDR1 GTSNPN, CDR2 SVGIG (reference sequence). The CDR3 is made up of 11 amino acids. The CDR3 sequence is CAGSVQSEQFF. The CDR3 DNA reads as TGTGCCGGGAGTGTACAGAGTGAGCAGTTCTTC.

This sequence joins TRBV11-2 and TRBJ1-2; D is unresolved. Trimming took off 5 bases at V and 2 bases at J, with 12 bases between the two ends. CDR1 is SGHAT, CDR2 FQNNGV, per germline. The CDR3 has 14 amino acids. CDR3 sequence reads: CASSPASANYGYTF. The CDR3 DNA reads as TGTGCCAGCAGCCCGGCGTCAGCGAACTATGGCTACACCTTC. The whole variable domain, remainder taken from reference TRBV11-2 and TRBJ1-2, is EAGVAQSPRYKIIEKRQSVAFWCNPISGHATLYWYQQILGQGPKLLIQFQNNGVVDDSQLPKDRFSAERLKGVDSTLKIQPAKLEDSAVYLCASSPASANYGYTFGSGTRLTVV.

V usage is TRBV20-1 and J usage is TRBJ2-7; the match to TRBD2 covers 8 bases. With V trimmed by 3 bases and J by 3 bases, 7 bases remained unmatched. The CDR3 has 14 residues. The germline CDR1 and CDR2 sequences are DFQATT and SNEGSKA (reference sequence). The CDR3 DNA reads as TGCAGTGCTAGCGGGGGGGGGAGTGACTACGAGCAGTACTTC. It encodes CSASGGGSDYEQYF.

The CDR3 region is CASSHRDTEAFF. DNA of the CDR3: TGTGCCAGCAGCCACAGGGACACTGAAGCTTTCTTT. This rearrangement joins TRBV6-6 to TRBJ1-1, with D possibly matching TRBD1 (6 bases). V lost 6 bases and J 3 bases, leaving 8 bases between the germline ends. Per the germline V gene, CDR1 is MNHNY and CDR2 is SVGAGI (reference sequence). This CDR3 region has 12 residues.

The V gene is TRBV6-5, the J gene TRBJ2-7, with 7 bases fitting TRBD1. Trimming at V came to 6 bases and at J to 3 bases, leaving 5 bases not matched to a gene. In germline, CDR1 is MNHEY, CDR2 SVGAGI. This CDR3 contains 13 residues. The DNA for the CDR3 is TGTGCCAGCAGACCGGGACAGCTCTACGAGCAGTACTTC. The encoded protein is CASRPGQLYEQYF.

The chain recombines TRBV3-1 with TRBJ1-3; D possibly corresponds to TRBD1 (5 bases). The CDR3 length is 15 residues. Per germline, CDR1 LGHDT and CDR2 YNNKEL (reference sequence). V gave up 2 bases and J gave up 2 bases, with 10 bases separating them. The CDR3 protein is CASSQPVGAGNTIYF. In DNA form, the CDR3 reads TGTGCCAGCAGCCAACCCGTGGGGGCTGGAAACACCATATATTTT.